The following is a TCR beta chain sequence with its context. The data derive from a study of blood T cell repertoires in COVID-19. Methods used by the authors: Estimation of nucleated cell counts was performed using reference gene primer amplification. Data came from immunoSEQ multiplex PCR; TCRdb stores just in-frame clones and leaves some out. The V and J calls and clone size come from that table; D and trimming were worked out from the DNA. This sample has about 190,000 clones; 82% occur once, and the top ten carry less than 9.5%. Germline loops: CDR1 LGHDT, CDR2 YNNKEL (reference sequence). This CDR3 region has 14 residues. V shed 4 bases and J 2 bases; nucleotides not matched to a gene: 4.

This clonotype was sampled from a woman aged 60-75 years with COVID-19, enrolled during active disease. This sequence joins TRBV3-1 (or the pseudogene TRBV3-2) and TRBJ1-2; TRBD1 matches 7 bases. Sequenced sample: peripheral blood. CDR3 sequence (DNA): TGTGCCAGCAGCCCGGACAGGCACAACTATGGCTACACCTTC. Amino acids: CASSPDRHNYGYTF.